The T cell receptor (beta chain) described here comes from a study of control samples from healthy donors and cancer patients. Germline CDR1 reads SNHLY; CDR2 reads FYNNEI. V lost 8 bases and J lost 2, with 16 bases in between. This CDR3 region has 14 residues. Profiling relied on immunoSEQ multiplex PCR, and the TCRdb table lists in-frame clones only, not all of them. The sample lists about 140,000 clones; just under 95% were seen once. This clonotype was obtained from a man aged 25 to 40 in good health. The sample taken for sequencing was blood. The V call is TRBV2, the J call TRBJ2-7; the D gene is possibly TRBD1 (6 bases). The CDR3 DNA sequence: TGTGCCAGCCACGACAGGTCTCCCACCTACGAGCAGTACTTC. Translation gives CASHDRSPTYEQYF. Filled out from reference TRBV2 and TRBJ2-7, the complete variable domain reads EPEVTQTPSHQVTQMGQEVILRCVPISNHLYFYWYRQILGQKVEFLVSFYNNEISEKSEIFDDQFSVERPDGSNFTLKIRSTKLEDSAMYFCASHDRSPTYEQYFGPGTRLTVT.